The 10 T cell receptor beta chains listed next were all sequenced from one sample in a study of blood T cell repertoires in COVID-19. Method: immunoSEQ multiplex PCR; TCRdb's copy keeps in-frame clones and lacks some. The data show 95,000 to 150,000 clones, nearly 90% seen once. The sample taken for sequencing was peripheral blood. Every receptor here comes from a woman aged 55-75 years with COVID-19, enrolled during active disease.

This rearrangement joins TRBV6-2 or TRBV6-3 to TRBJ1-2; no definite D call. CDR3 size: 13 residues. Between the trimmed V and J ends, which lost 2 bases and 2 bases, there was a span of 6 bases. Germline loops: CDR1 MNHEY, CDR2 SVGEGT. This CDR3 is CASSYAENYGYTF. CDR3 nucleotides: TGTGCCAGCAGTTACGCGGAGAACTATGGCTACACCTTC.

The CDR3 loop reads CASRGPGDEQFF. The CDR3, as DNA: TGTGCCAGCAGGGGTCCCGGGGATGAGCAGTTCTTC. The genes are TRBV19 and TRBJ2-1, with D maybe TRBD1 (6 bases). V lost 9 bases, J lost 8 bases, and 14 bases lay in between. The CDR3 is 12 residues long. Germline V gene sequence: CDR1 LNHDA, CDR2 SQIVND (reference sequence).

CDR3 nucleotide sequence: TGTGCCAGCAGCTCACCGTCCGGCGGCAACTATGGCTACACCTTC. This gives the protein CASSSPSGGNYGYTF. This chain uses TRBV7-2 with TRBJ1-2; D gene ambiguous. V was cut by 4 bases and J by 2 bases, with 14 bases left in between. The CDR3 runs 15 residues. Germline CDR1 reads SGHTA; CDR2 reads FQGNSA.

CDR3 nucleotide sequence: TGTGCCAGCAGCTTAGATTTTCGGGACAGGGGAGACAATGAGCAGTTCTTC. As protein: CASSLDFRDRGDNEQFF. The chain links TRBV11-3 to TRBJ2-1; 10 positions match TRBD1. The CDR3 has 17 amino acids. Trimming at V came to 0 bases and at J to 5 bases, leaving 7 bases not matched to a gene. Germline loops: CDR1 SGHNT, CDR2 YENEEA. The full variable domain, rest sourced from reference TRBV11-3 and TRBJ2-1, is EAGVVQSPRYKIIEKKQPVAFWCNPISGHNTLYWYLQNLGQGPELLIRYENEEAVDDSQLPKDRFSAERLKGVDSTLKIQPAELGDSAVYLCASSLDFRDRGDNEQFFGPGTRLTVL.

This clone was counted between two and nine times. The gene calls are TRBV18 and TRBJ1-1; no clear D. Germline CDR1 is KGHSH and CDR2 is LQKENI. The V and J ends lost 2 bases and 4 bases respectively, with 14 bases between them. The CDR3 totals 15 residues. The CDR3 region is CASSPIRGIGTEAFF. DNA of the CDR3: TGTGCCAGCTCACCAATACGGGGTATTGGCACTGAAGCTTTCTTT.

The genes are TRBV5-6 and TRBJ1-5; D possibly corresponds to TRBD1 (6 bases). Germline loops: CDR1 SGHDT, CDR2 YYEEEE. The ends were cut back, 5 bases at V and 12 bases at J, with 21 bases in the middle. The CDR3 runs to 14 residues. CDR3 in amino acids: CASSSRPGARHQHF. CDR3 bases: TGTGCCAGCAGTTCCCGCCCAGGGGCGCGTCACCAGCATTTT.

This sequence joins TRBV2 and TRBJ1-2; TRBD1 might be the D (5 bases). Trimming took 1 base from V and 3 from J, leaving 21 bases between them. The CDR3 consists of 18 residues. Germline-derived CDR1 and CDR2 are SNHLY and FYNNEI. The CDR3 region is CASSEVVWWAGSDYGYTF. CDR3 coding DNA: TGTGCCAGCAGTGAAGTTGTTTGGTGGGCAGGGTCGGACTATGGCTACACCTTC. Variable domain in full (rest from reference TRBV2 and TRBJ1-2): EPEVTQTPSHQVTQMGQEVILRCVPISNHLYFYWYRQILGQKVEFLVSFYNNEISEKSEIFDDQFSVERPDGSNFTLKIRSTKLEDSAMYFCASSEVVWWAGSDYGYTFGSGTRLTVV.

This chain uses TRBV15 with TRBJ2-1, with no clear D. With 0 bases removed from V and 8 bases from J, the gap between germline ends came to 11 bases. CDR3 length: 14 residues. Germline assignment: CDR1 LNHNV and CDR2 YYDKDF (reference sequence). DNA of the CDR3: TGTGCCACCAGCAGAGACCCTCGAGTGGATGAGCAGTTCTTC. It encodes CATSRDPRVDEQFF. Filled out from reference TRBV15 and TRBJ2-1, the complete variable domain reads DAMVIQNPRYQVTQFGKPVTLSCSQTLNHNVMYWYQQKSSQAPKLLFHYYDKDFNNEADTPDNFQSRRPNTSFCFLDIRSPGLGDTAMYLCATSRDPRVDEQFFGPGTRLTVL.

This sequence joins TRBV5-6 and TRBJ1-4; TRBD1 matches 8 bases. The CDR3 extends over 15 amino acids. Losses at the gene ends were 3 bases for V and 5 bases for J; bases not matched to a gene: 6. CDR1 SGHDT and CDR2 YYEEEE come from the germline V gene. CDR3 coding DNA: TGTGCCAGCAGCTCCCCGGACAGGGCCAATGAAAAACTGTTTTTT. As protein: CASSSPDRANEKLFF.

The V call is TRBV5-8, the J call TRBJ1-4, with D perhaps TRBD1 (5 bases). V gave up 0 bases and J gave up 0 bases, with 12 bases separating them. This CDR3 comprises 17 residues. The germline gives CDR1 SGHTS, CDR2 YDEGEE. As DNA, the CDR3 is TGTGCCAGCAGCTTGGGACAGTCTCCAGCAACTAATGAAAAACTGTTTTTT. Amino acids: CASSLGQSPATNEKLFF.